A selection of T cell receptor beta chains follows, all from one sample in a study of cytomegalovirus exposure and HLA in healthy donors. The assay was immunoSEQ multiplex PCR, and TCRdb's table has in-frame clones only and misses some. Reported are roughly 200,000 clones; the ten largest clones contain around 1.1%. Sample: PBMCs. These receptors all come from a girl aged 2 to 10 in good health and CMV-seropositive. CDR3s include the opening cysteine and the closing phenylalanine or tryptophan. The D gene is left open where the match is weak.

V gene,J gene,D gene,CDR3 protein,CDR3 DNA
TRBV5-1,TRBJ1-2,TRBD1,CASKPQGAHIKSERVSYGYTF,TGCGCCAGTAAGCCACAGGGGGCGCATATTAAGTCGGAGCGGGTGAGCTATGGCTACACCTTC
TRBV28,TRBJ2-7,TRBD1,CASRGQVTLYEQYF,TGTGCCAGCAGAGGACAGGTTACCCTCTACGAGCAGTACTTC
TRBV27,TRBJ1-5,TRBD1,CASSPHRVDRGDQPQHF,TGTGCCAGCAGTCCTCATCGTGTAGACAGGGGGGATCAGCCCCAGCATTTT
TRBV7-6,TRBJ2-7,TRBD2,CASSSQLAGGYEQYF,TGTGCCAGCAGCTCCCAACTAGCGGGAGGGTACGAGCAGTACTTC
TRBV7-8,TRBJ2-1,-,CASSDPIRRGSYNEQFF,TGTGCCAGCAGCGATCCCATTAGAAGGGGCTCCTACAATGAGCAGTTCTTC
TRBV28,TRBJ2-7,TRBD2,CASRAGGSYEQYF,TGTGCCAGCAGGGCGGGAGGCTCCTACGAGCAGTACTTC
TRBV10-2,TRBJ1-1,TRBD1,CASSVGDRVRSTEAFF,TGCGCCAGCAGTGTGGGGGACAGGGTACGGAGCACTGAAGCTTTCTTT
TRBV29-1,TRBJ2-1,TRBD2,CSVDGGGRAREQFF,TGCAGCGTTGATGGGGGCGGGAGGGCTCGGGAGCAGTTCTTC
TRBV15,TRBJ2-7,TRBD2,CATSRPGLAVYEQYF,TGTGCCACCAGCAGACCGGGACTAGCGGTCTACGAGCAGTACTTC
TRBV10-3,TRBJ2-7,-,CAISESGQKSSYEQYF,TGTGCCATCAGTGAGTCCGGACAGAAAAGCTCCTACGAGCAGTACTTC
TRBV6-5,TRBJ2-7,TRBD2,CASRAGADSYEQYF,TGTGCCAGCAGGGCGGGAGCGGACTCCTACGAGCAGTACTTC
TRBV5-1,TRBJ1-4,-,CASSLAGKGEKLFF,TGCGCCAGCAGCTTGGCCGGGAAGGGTGAAAAACTGTTTTTT
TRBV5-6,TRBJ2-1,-,CASSLGLVDEQFF,TGTGCCAGCAGCCTGGGGCTAGTCGATGAGCAGTTCTTC
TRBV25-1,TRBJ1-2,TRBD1,CASSDEPGGEYGYTF,TGCGCCAGCAGTGATGAACCAGGGGGCGAGTATGGCTACACCTTC
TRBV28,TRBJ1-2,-,CASSLYGQGDNGYTF,TGTGCCAGCAGTTTATACGGTCAGGGTGACAATGGCTACACCTTC
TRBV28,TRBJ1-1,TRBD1,CASRVPRQGAAEAFF,TGTGCCAGCAGAGTCCCGAGACAGGGGGCCGCTGAAGCTTTCTTT
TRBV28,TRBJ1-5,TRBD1,CASNLEEGDRGGESNQPQHF,TGTGCCAGCAACCTGGAAGAGGGGGACAGGGGGGGAGAAAGCAATCAGCCCCAGCATTTT
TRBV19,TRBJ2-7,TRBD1,CASSQGTGVLSSYEQYF,TGTGCCAGTAGTCAAGGGACAGGCGTCCTAAGCTCCTACGAGCAGTACTTC
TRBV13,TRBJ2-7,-,CASSREQANEQYF,TGTGCCAGCAGCCGGGAGCAGGCTAACGAGCAGTACTTC
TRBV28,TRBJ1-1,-,CASSFLLGGRGAFF,TGTGCCAGCAGTTTTTTACTGGGGGGGAGGGGAGCTTTCTTT
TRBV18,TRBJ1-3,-,CASSSSGLTGNTIYF,TGTGCCAGCTCGTCTTCCGGACTAACTGGAAACACCATATATTTT
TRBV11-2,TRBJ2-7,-,CASADRTYEQYF,TGTGCCAGCGCAGACAGGACCTACGAGCAGTACTTC
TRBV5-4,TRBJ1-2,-,CASSLPTETYGYTF,TGTGCCAGCAGCTTGCCGACAGAGACCTATGGCTACACCTTC
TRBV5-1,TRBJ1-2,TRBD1,CASSPTGEDGYTF,TGCGCCAGCAGCCCGACAGGGGAGGATGGCTACACCTTC
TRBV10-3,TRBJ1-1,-,CAINTGKNTEAFF,TGTGCCATCAACACAGGGAAGAACACTGAAGCTTTCTTT
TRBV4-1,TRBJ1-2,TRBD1,CASSQSQGANGYTF,TGCGCCAGCAGCCAATCACAGGGGGCCAATGGCTACACCTTC
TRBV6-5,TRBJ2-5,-,CASSPRPRETQYF,TGTGCCAGCAGTCCCCGCCCGCGGGAGACCCAGTACTTC
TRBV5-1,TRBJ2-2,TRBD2,CASSWRLAANTGELFF,TGCGCCAGCAGCTGGCGACTAGCGGCGAACACCGGGGAGCTGTTTTTT
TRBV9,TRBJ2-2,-,CASSGRSGSGELFF,TGTGCCAGCAGCGGTAGGAGTGGTTCCGGGGAGCTGTTTTTT
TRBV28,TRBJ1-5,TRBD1,CASSLLLDRERNQPQHF,TGTGCCAGCAGTTTACTTCTCGACAGGGAGCGCAATCAGCCCCAGCATTTT
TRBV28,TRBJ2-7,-,CASSSDTYEQYF,TGTGCCAGCAGTTCAGACACCTACGAGCAGTACTTC
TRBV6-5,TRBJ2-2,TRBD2,CASRRTSGDTGELFF,TGTGCCAGCAGGAGGACTAGCGGCGACACCGGGGAGCTGTTTTTT
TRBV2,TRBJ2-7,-,CASRGRPYEQYF,TGTGCCAGCAGAGGGAGGCCCTACGAGCAGTACTTC
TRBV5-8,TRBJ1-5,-,CASSQTVPGANQPQHF,TGTGCCAGCAGCCAAACCGTTCCAGGGGCCAATCAGCCCCAGCATTTT
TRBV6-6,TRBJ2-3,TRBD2,CASRLAGSSTDTQYF,TGTGCCAGCAGACTAGCGGGGTCTAGCACAGATACGCAGTATTTT
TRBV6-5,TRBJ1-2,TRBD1,CASSYDRTGDIYGYTF,TGTGCCAGCAGTTACGATAGGACAGGGGATATCTATGGCTACACCTTC
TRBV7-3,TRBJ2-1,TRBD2,CASSLASGNHNEQFF,TGTGCCAGCAGCTTAGCTAGCGGGAACCACAATGAGCAGTTCTTC
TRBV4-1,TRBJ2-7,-,CASSQVGSLDEQYF,TGCGCCAGCAGCCAAGTAGGGAGCTTGGACGAGCAGTACTTC
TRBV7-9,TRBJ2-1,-,CASSLISLANYNEQFF,TGTGCCAGCAGCTTAATCTCCCTAGCGAACTACAATGAGCAGTTCTTC
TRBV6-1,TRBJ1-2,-,CASSGRVGSNGYTF,TGTGCCAGCAGTGGTAGGGTAGGGAGTAATGGCTACACCTTC